The 12 T cell receptor beta chains below all came from one sample that was sequenced in a study of cytomegalovirus exposure and HLA in healthy donors. Researchers ran the PCR with 60 Vbeta and 13 Jbeta primers. Generated by immunoSEQ multiplex PCR, the TCRdb table keeps only in-frame clones and is missing some. The table includes 95,000 to 100,000 clones, around 74% detected once. Sequenced sample: PBMCs. These receptors all come from a woman in her thirties or forties in good health and CMV-seronegative.

The chain carries TRBV28 and TRBJ2-1; D is ambiguous. Germline V gene lookup returns CDR1 MDHEN and CDR2 SYDVKM. V lost 4 bases and J 3 bases, leaving 4 bases between the germline ends. This CDR3 has 12 residues. The CDR3 DNA is TGTGCCAGCAGTTCCCGCTACAATGAGCAGTTCTTC. This translates into CASSSRYNEQFF.

Note on this clone: One end of the junction does not line up with germline, which may come from a read error. The V call is TRBV6-6, the J call TRBJ2-5, with D perhaps matching TRBD2 (7 bases). CDR1 and CDR2 (germline): MNHNY, SVGAGI (reference sequence). CDR3 size: 13 residues. The CDR3 bases are TGTGTCAGCGGGACACCCACCCGAGAGACCCAGTACTTC. Encoded protein: CVSGTPTRETQYF.

The chain uses TRBV2 and TRBJ2-7; 11 positions agree with TRBD1. Germline CDR1 SNHLY, CDR2 FYNNEI. The CDR3 is 17 residues long. After removal of 4 bases from V and 3 bases from J, the junction contained 11 bases not matched to a gene. The CDR3 is CASSGGQGARSGYEQYF. The CDR3 nucleotides read TGTGCCAGCAGTGGAGGACAGGGGGCGCGGTCGGGCTACGAGCAGTACTTC.

This clone has only a few counts. This sample also contains other DNA sequences that code for the same CDR3. This chain links TRBV7-2 with TRBJ1-2; D may be TRBD1 (6 bases). Trimming took 5 bases from V and 2 from J, leaving 9 bases between them. The CDR3 loop spans 13 amino acids. Germline loops: CDR1 SGHTA, CDR2 FQGNSA. The CDR3 loop reads CASSPDSNYGYTF. The CDR3 DNA reads as TGTGCCAGCAGCCCGGACAGCAACTATGGCTACACCTTC.

This chain connects TRBV7-6 to TRBJ2-5; D remains ambiguous. The CDR3 totals 14 residues. CDR1 and CDR2 (germline): SGHVS, FNYEAQ. Trimming stripped 2 bases from V and 4 bases from J, with 11 bases between. The CDR3 reads CASSLLPMVETQYF. The CDR3 coding sequence is TGTGCCAGCAGCTTACTGCCTATGGTAGAGACCCAGTACTTC.

V gene TRBV7-9 combines with J gene TRBJ1-2, with 7 bases aligning to TRBD1. The CDR3 runs 13 residues. Per the germline V gene, CDR1 is SEHNR and CDR2 is FQNEAQ (reference sequence). The trim removed 5 bases at V and 7 bases at J, leaving 7 bases unmatched. Written as DNA, the CDR3 is TGTGCCAGCAGCCTCGACAGGGTCGGTGGCTACACCTTC. Amino acids: CASSLDRVGGYTF. Full variable domain (remainder filled in from reference TRBV7-9 and TRBJ1-2): DTGVSQNPRHKITKRGQNVTFRCDPISEHNRLYWYRQTLGQGPEFLTYFQNEAQLEKSRLLSDRFSAERPKGSFSTLEIQRTEQGDSAMYLCASSLDRVGGYTFGSGTRLTVV.

The chain is built from TRBV5-1 and TRBJ1-2; tentatively, D is TRBD1 (6 bases). V was trimmed by 0 bases and J by 2 bases, leaving 20 bases between them. CDR1 is SGHRS, CDR2 YFSETQ, per germline. The CDR3 consists of 18 residues. CDR3 DNA sequence: TGCGCCAGCAGCTTGGCCGAGGGACACCGCCTAAGGAACTATGGCTACACCTTC. Amino acids: CASSLAEGHRLRNYGYTF.

The rearrangement uses TRBV19 and TRBJ1-4; 7 positions agree with TRBD1. This CDR3 contains 14 residues. Trimming cost V 5 bases and J 3 bases; bases outside gene matches: 3. Germline V CDR1 and CDR2: LNHDA, SQIVND (reference sequence). The chain's CDR3 is CASSLGTANEKLFF. The CDR3 DNA is TGTGCCAGTAGTCTCGGGACAGCTAATGAAAAACTGTTTTTT.

This clone was seen more than once but under ten times. V gene TRBV7-9 combines with J gene TRBJ1-6; 8 bases align to TRBD1. The ends lost 5 bases at V and 5 bases at J; junction bases unmatched: 5. Per the germline V gene, CDR1 is SEHNR and CDR2 is FQNEAQ (reference sequence). This CDR3 has 15 residues. CDR3 residues: CASSPRTGHNSPLHF. Here the CDR3 DNA reads TGTGCCAGCAGCCCCAGGACAGGGCATAATTCACCCCTCCACTTT.

CDR3 sequence reads: CASSLSIQGQETQYF. The CDR3 DNA sequence: TGTGCCAGCAGTTTATCGATACAGGGGCAAGAGACCCAGTACTTC. The chain joins TRBV27 to TRBJ2-5; TRBD1 agrees at 7 bases. Germline values: CDR1 MNHEY, CDR2 SMNVEV (reference sequence). Trimming at V came to 0 bases and at J to 2 bases, leaving 3 bases not matched to a gene. This CDR3 is 15 amino acids long.

The chain joins TRBV2 to TRBJ1-2; D may be TRBD1 (5 bases). The germline V gene encodes CDR1 SNHLY and CDR2 FYNNEI. V was trimmed by 11 bases and J by 3 bases, leaving 16 bases between them. The CDR3 totals 13 residues. CDR3 region: CALGARADYGYTF. The DNA for the CDR3 is TGTGCCCTAGGGGCCCGGGCGGACTATGGCTACACCTTC.

This rearrangement joins TRBV11-2 to TRBJ1-1, with D tentatively TRBD1 (6 bases). Germline-derived CDR1 and CDR2 are SGHAT and FQNNGV. This CDR3 is 16 amino acids long. The V gene lost 3 bases and the J gene lost 5 bases, with 19 bases spanning the gap. The CDR3 is CASSFPSEQGYTEAFF. CDR3 in DNA: TGTGCCAGCAGCTTTCCCTCCGAACAGGGATATACTGAAGCTTTCTTT.